A single sample gave rise to the 8 T cell receptor beta chains below, sequenced in a study of CD8+ T cells in alopecia areata. Sequencing used cDNA as its template, made by extracting RNA and reverse transcribing it. Assay used: immunoSEQ multiplex PCR; TCRdb lists only in-frame clones, some missing. Among some 150,000 clones, about 56% were seen once, and the ten largest hold 15%. Treatment indicated: oral pan-JAK inhibitor, 5-10 mg twice daily. Sequenced material: CD8+ T cells sorted from blood, taken at week 4, from a patient treated with tofacitinib. Every receptor here comes from a human donor with alopecia areata.

The chain recombines TRBV29-1 with TRBJ2-7; TRBD1 is a possible D gene (6 bases). The CDR3 consists of 13 residues. Deletions cut 4 bases from V and 2 bases from J, with 12 bases between. Per the germline V gene, CDR1 is SQVTM and CDR2 is ANQGSEA. The CDR3 region is CSVVLGAAYEQYF. The CDR3 nucleotides read TGCAGCGTTGTGTTGGGGGCGGCCTACGAGCAGTACTTC.

Only a few counts were recorded for this clone. The V call is TRBV15, the J call TRBJ1-1; D remains ambiguous. From germline, CDR1 is LNHNV and CDR2 YYDKDF (reference sequence). The CDR3 has 16 residues. Deletions cut 0 bases from V and 3 bases from J, with 14 bases between. CDR3 protein: CATSRDLWGGDTEAFF. The CDR3 DNA sequence: TGTGCCACCAGCAGAGATTTGTGGGGAGGAGACACTGAAGCTTTCTTT.

The chain has TRBV6-5 and TRBJ2-7; 9 nucleotides line up with TRBD1. V was pared by 6 bases and J by 5 bases, with 8 bases of the junction left unmatched. The length of the CDR3 is 14 residues. Germline-derived CDR1 and CDR2 are MNHEY and SVGAGI. This chain's CDR3 is CASRPGTGINEQYF. In DNA form, the CDR3 reads TGTGCCAGCAGACCCGGGACAGGGATTAACGAGCAGTACTTC.

This clone was observed once. This chain uses TRBV7-9 with TRBJ2-5, with 8 bases fitting TRBD1. The CDR3 covers 16 residues. CDR1 SEHNR and CDR2 FQNEAQ come from the germline V gene (reference sequence). Trimming removed 3 bases from V and 3 bases from J; junction bases left unmatched: 9. CDR3 nucleotides: TGTGCCAGCAGCTTCCACCCCACGGACAGGGAAGAGACCCAGTACTTC. Translated, it gives CASSFHPTDREETQYF.

V gene TRBV2 combines with J gene TRBJ1-6; no firm D call. The CDR3 consists of 16 residues. CDR1 is SNHLY, CDR2 FYNNEI, per germline. The V gene lost 3 bases and the J gene lost 0 bases, with 9 bases spanning the gap. The CDR3, as DNA: TGTGCCAGCAGTGATGTCGCGAGCTCCTATAATTCACCCCTCCACTTT. Residues: CASSDVASSYNSPLHF. Filled out from reference TRBV2 and TRBJ1-6, the complete variable domain reads EPEVTQTPSHQVTQMGQEVILRCVPISNHLYFYWYRQILGQKVEFLVSFYNNEISEKSEIFDDQFSVERPDGSNFTLKIRSTKLEDSAMYFCASSDVASSYNSPLHFGNGTRLTVT.

This clone has more than one count but fewer than ten. This chain uses TRBV5-6 with TRBJ2-5; D unresolved. The CDR3 is 13 residues long. Germline V gene data show CDR1 as SGHDT and CDR2 as YYEEEE. V was trimmed by 2 bases and J by 5 bases, leaving 10 bases between them. CDR3 region: CASSFPEEETQYF. CDR3 DNA: TGTGCCAGCAGCTTTCCCGAGGAGGAGACCCAGTACTTC.

This clone was observed a few times. This chain links TRBV29-1 with TRBJ2-5; perhaps TRBD1 as D (8 bases). V gave up 3 bases and J gave up 9 bases, with 20 bases separating them. Germline V CDR1 and CDR2: SQVTM, ANQGSEA. The CDR3 consists of 14 residues. CDR3 nucleotide sequence: TGCAGCGTTGACGGACAGGGATTGGCGGGGGCCCAGTACTTC. Translating gives CSVDGQGLAGAQYF.

The rearrangement uses TRBV4-1 and TRBJ1-1, with D hard to call. Germline V CDR1 and CDR2: MGHRA, YSYEKL. V was cut by 0 bases and J by 11 bases, with 13 bases left in between. The CDR3 has 13 amino acids. CDR3 nucleotides: TGCGCCAGCAGCCAAGAAGCGAGTACGGTGGCTTTCTTT. It codes for CASSQEASTVAFF.